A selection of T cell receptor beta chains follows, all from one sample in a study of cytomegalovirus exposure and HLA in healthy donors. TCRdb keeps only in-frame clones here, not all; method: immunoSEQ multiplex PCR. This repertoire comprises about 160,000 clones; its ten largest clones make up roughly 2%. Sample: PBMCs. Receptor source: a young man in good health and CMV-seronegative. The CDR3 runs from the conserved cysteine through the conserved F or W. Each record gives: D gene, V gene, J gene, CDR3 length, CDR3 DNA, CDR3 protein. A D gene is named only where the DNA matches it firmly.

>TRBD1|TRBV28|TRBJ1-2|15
TGTGCCAGCAGTGCCCCACAGGGGCGAGGCTATGGCTACACCTTC
CASSAPQGRGYGYTF
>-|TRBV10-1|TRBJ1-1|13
TGCGCCAGCACCGAAGGGGATCTAGGTGAAGCTTTCTTT
CASTEGDLGEAFF
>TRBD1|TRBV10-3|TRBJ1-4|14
TGTGCCATCAGTCGGGACAGGGATTCCGAAAAACTGTTTTTT
CAISRDRDSEKLFF
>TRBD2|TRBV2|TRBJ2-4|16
TGTGCCAGCAGTCCGACTAGCGGGAAAGGAGAAAACATTCAGTACTTC
CASSPTSGKGENIQYF
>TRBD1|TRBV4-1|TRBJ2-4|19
TGCGCCAGCAGCCAAGGTACCACAGGGGCCTCTTTAGCCAAAAACATTCAGTACTTC
CASSQGTTGASLAKNIQYF
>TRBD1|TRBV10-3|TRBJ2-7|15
TGTGCCATCAGTGAGTCGTCGACAGGGGGCTACGAGCAGTACTTC
CAISESSTGGYEQYF
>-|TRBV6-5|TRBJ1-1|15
TGTGCCAGCAGTTACTCGAGCCAGGTGAACACTGAAGCTTTCTTT
CASSYSSQVNTEAFF
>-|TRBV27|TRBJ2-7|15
TGTGCCAGCAGTCGCTACGGGAGAGGAGTTACGGAGCAGTACTTC
CASSRYGRGVTEQYF
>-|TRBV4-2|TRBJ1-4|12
TGTGCCAGCAGCCAAGCAGGCGAAAAACTGTTTTTT
CASSQAGEKLFF
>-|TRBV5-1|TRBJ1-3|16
TGCGCCAGCAGCTTGGAGAGAGGAGCATTTGGAAACACCATATATTTT
CASSLERGAFGNTIYF
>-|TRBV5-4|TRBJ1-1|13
TGTGCCAGCAGCTTGGACAGGAACACTGAAGCTTTCTTT
CASSLDRNTEAFF